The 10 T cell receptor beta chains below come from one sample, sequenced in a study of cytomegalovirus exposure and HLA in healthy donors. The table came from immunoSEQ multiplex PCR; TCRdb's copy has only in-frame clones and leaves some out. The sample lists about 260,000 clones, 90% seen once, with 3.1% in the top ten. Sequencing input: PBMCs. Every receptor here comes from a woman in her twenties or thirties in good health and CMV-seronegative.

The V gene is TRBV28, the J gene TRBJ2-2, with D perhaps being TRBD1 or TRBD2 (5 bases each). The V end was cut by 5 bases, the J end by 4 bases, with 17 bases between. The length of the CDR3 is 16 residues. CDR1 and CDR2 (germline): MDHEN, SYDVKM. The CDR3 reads CASSTRRGVITGELFF. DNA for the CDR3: TGTGCCAGCAGTACGCGACGGGGCGTAATCACCGGGGAGCTGTTTTTT.

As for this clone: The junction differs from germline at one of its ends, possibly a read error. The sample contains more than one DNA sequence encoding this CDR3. In DNA, the CDR3 is TGTGCCAGCAGCTTAGGTGGGATTGGGGCCAATGTCCTGACTTTC. This encodes CASSLGGIGANVLTF. V gene TRBV5-6 combines with J gene TRBJ2-6, with D possibly matching TRBD1 (5 bases). This CDR3 is built from 15 residues. Germline V CDR1 and CDR2: SGHDT, YYEEEE.

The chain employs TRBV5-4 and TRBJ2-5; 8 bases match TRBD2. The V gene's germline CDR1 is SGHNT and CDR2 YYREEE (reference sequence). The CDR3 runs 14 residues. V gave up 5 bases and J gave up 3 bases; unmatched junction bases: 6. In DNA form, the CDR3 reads TGTGCCAGCAGACCCCTGGGACTAGAAGAGACCCAGTACTTC. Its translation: CASRPLGLEETQYF.

The CDR3 region is CASSLQTAGRYF. CDR3 nucleotide sequence: TGTGCCAGCAGTTTACAGACGGCAGGGAGGTACTTC. This chain joins TRBV28 and TRBJ2-7; D assignment may be TRBD1 or TRBD2 (5 bases each). This CDR3 is 12 amino acids long. V was pared by 2 bases and J by 12 bases, with 14 bases between. CDR1 MDHEN and CDR2 SYDVKM come from the germline V gene.

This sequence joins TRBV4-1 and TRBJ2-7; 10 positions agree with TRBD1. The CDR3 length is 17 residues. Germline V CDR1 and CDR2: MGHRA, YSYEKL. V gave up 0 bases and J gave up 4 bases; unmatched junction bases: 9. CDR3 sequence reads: CASSQEFGTGDWYEQYF. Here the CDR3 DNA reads TGCGCCAGCAGCCAAGAATTTGGGACAGGGGATTGGTACGAGCAGTACTTC.

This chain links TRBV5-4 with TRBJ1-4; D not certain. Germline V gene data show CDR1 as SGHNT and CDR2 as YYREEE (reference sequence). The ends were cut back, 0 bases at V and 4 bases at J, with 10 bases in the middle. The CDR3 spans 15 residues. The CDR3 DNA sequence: TGTGCCAGCAGCTTGGCCTCTGGAAATAATGAAAAACTGTTTTTT. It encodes CASSLASGNNEKLFF.

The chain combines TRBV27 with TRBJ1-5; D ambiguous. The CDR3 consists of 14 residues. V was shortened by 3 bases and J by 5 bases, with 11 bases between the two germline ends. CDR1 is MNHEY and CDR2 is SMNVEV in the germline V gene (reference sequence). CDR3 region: CASSLREGDQPQHF. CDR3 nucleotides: TGTGCCAGCAGTTTGAGGGAAGGCGATCAGCCCCAGCATTTT.

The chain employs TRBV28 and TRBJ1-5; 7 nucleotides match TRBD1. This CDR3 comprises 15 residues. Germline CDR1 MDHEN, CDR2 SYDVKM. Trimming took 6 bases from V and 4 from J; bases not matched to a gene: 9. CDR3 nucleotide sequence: TGTGCCAGCAGCCCTGTAGGGGGCCGGAATCAGCCCCAGCATTTT. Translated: CASSPVGGRNQPQHF.

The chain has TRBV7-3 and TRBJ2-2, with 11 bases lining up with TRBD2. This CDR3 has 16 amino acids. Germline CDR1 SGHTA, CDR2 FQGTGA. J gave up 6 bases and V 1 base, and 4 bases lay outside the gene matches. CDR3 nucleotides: TGTGCCAGCAGCTTAATAGCGGGAGGGAGCCCCGGGGAGCTGTTTTTT. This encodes CASSLIAGGSPGELFF.

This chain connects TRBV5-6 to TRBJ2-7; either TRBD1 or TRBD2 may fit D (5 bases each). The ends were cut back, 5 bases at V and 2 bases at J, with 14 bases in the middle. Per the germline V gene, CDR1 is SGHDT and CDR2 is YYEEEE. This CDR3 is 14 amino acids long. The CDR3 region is CASRGDGKAYEQYF. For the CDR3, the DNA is TGTGCCAGCAGGGGGGACGGAAAGGCCTACGAGCAGTACTTC.